This T cell receptor (beta chain) was obtained from a study of cytomegalovirus exposure and HLA in healthy donors. Whole-study findings and limits: Accounts indicate the classifier identified cytomegalovirus status with strong specificity and sensitivity. Investigators reported 150 to 200 TCR beta chains as tied to cytomegalovirus. There were some public TCRs occurring in many donors, but most TCR sequences were rare.

Germline V gene lookup returns CDR1 MGHRA and CDR2 YSYEKL. CDR3 length: 15 residues. Losses at the gene ends were 1 base for V and 5 bases for J; bases not matched to a gene: 5. Worth noting for this clone: The antigen remains unidentified.

This table comes from immunoSEQ multiplex PCR, and its TCRdb copy is limited to in-frame clones, with some not included. This table holds under 250,000 clones, under 95% found once. The sequence was collected from a woman between 18 and 30 years old in good health and CMV-seronegative. Sequenced sample: PBMCs. V usage is TRBV4-1 and J usage is TRBJ1-5; 7 nucleotides align to TRBD1. CDR3 amino acids: CASSQVQGSDQPQHF. In DNA, the CDR3 is TGCGCCAGCAGCCAAGTACAGGGGAGTGATCAGCCCCAGCATTTT.